This T cell receptor beta chain was found in a study of T cell repertoires in cytomegalovirus infection. Study background: HLA-C-restricted CMV epitopes, recently identified, and well-studied HLA-B-restricted ones were used by the study. Public TCR beta signatures were indicative of both CMV infection and a matching HLA type.

TCRdb recomputed calls from the reads with MiXCR, one row per CDR3 protein. The sample yields some 900,000 distinct CDR3 sequences, around a third seen once. With regard to this clonotype: No antigen is known for it.

Study results and limitations: In two of eight donors, the top clonotype was HLA-C-restricted CMV-specific. The study identified carriers of CMV plus the relevant HLA from cumulative public TCR beta family frequency.

The material sequenced was cultured CD8+ T cells from PBMCs, taken from culture after CMV antigen stimulation. This receptor was identified in a human donor in good health (CMV status not recorded). Some clones in this sample may be carry-over from other donors' samples.

The CDR3 loop is CASSTLGGEAGSGANVLTF. DNA for the CDR3: TGTGCCAGTAGTACCCTCGGAGGTGAGGCCGGCTCTGGGGCCAACGTCCTGACTTTC. The chain carries TRBV19 and TRBJ2-6; D is perhaps TRBD2 (5 bases). V lost 4 bases to trimming and J lost 0 bases, with 19 bases between them. This CDR3 has 19 residues. CDR1 LNHDA and CDR2 SQIVND come from the germline V gene (reference sequence).